Sequencing of this T cell receptor beta chain was carried out in a study of radiation and T cells in renal cell carcinoma. Study details: Nephrectomy followed 15 Gy stereotactic body radiation by 4 weeks. Findings of the study overall: Without pretreatment biopsies, baseline tumor clonotype presence was undetermined. From baseline, blood top tumor clonotypes peaked at 2 weeks post-radiation.

Germline V gene data show CDR1 as MNHEY and CDR2 as SVGAGI. Deletions cut 8 bases from V and 4 bases from J, with 7 bases between. This CDR3 region has 11 residues. Indicated time point: blood 2 weeks post-SBRT. Specified treatment: 15 Gy SBRT to primary tumor, nephrectomy 4 weeks later. The patient's renal cell carcinoma had clear cell pathology. The protocol was immunoSEQ multiplex PCR, while the TCRdb copy is restricted to in-frame clones and leaves out a portion. The profile shows 65,000 to 80,000 clones, around 86% of them singletons. To note about this clone: No antigen is known for it.

The rearrangement uses TRBV6-5 and TRBJ2-3; D unclear. The sequencing here drew on blood, taken from a patient whose treatment included radiotherapy and nephrectomy. The source is a woman aged 50 to 65 with renal cell carcinoma. The CDR3 loop is CASRRADTQYF. As DNA, the CDR3 is TGTGCCAGCCGCCGGGCAGATACGCAGTATTTT.